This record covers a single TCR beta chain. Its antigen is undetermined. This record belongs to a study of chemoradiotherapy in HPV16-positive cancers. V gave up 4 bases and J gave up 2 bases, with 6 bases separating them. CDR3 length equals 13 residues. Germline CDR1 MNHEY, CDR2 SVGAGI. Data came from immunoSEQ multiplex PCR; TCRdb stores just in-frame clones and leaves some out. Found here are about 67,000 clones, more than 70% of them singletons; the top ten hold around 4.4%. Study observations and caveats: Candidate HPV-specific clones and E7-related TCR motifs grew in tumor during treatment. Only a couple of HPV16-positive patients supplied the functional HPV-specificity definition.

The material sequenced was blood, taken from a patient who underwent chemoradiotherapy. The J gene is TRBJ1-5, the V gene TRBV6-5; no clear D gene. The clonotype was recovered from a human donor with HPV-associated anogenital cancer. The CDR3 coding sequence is TGTGCCAGCAGTTCTACAGGCAATCAGCCCCAGCATTTT. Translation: CASSSTGNQPQHF.